This T cell receptor beta chain originates from a study of blood T cell repertoires in COVID-19. Which cohort a participant joined came from the clinical history participants gave. Data came from immunoSEQ multiplex PCR; TCRdb stores just in-frame clones and leaves some out. The sample records over 350,000 clones, approximately 87% being singletons. With 6 bases clipped from V and 3 bases from J, the junction kept 14 bases outside the gene matches. Germline loops: CDR1 DFQATT, CDR2 SNEGSKA (reference sequence). The CDR3 totals 16 residues. The receptor comes from a woman aged 25 to 45 with acute COVID-19. Sample: PBMCs or T cells enriched from blood (not recorded which). The V call is TRBV20-1, the J call TRBJ2-1; 7 bases are a match to TRBD2. In nucleotides, the CDR3 is TGCAGTGCCAGTCCCAGAGGCGCGGGGGACTACAATGAGCAGTTCTTC. It translates to CSASPRGAGDYNEQFF.